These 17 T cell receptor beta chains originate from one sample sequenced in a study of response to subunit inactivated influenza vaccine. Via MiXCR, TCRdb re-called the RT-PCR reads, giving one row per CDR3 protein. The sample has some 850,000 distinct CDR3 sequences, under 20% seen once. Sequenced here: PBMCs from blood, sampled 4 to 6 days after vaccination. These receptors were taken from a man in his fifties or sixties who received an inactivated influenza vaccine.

The DNA of the CDR3 is TGTGCCAGCAGCTTAGTAACTAGCGGGGGGACAGATACGCAGTATTTT. It specifies CASSLVTSGGTDTQYF. The rearrangement uses TRBV11-2 and TRBJ2-3; 12 bases align to TRBD2. Germline CDR1 SGHAT, CDR2 FQNNGV. This CDR3 is built from 16 residues. V lost 1 base, J lost 3 bases, and 2 bases stayed unmatched.

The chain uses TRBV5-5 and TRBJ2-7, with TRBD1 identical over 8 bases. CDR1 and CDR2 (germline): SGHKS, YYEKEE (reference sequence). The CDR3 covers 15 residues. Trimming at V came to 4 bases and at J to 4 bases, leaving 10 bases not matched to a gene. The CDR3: CASSPGQGIYYEQYF. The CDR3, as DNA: TGTGCCAGCAGCCCTGGACAGGGAATCTATTACGAGCAGTACTTC.

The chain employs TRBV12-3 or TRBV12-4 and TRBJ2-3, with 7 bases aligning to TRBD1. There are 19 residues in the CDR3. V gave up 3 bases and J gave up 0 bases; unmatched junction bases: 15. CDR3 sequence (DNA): TGTGCCAGCAGTTTTCGGACCTTACAGGGGTCGCCTAGCACAGATACGCAGTATTTT. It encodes CASSFRTLQGSPSTDTQYF.

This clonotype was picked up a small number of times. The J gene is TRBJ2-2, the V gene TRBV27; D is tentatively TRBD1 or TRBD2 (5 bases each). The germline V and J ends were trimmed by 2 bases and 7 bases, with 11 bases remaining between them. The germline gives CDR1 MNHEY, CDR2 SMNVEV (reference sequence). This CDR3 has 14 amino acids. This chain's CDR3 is CASSLVGDFGELFF. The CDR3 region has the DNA TGTGCCAGCAGTTTAGTGGGGGATTTCGGGGAGCTGTTTTTT.

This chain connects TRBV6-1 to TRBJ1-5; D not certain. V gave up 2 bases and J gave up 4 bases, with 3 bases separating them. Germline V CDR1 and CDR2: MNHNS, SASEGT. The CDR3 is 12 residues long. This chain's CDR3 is CASSERNQPQHF. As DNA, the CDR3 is TGTGCCAGCAGTGAAAGAAATCAGCCCCAGCATTTT.

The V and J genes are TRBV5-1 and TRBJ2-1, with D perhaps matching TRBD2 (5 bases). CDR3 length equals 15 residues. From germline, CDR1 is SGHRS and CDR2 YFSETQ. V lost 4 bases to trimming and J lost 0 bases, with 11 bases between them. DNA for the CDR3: TGCGCCAGCAGCCTGGACTCAGCCTCCTACAATGAGCAGTTCTTC. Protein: CASSLDSASYNEQFF.

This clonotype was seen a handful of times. The CDR3 loop reads CSVTTGTYGETQYF. The CDR3 nucleotides read TGCAGCGTTACCACCGGGACATATGGAGAGACCCAGTACTTC. The V and J genes are TRBV29-1 and TRBJ2-5, with a tentative D call TRBD1 (6 bases). V was clipped by 5 bases and J by 4 bases, with 17 bases between them. Germline V CDR1 and CDR2: SQVTM, ANQGSEA. The CDR3 runs to 14 residues.

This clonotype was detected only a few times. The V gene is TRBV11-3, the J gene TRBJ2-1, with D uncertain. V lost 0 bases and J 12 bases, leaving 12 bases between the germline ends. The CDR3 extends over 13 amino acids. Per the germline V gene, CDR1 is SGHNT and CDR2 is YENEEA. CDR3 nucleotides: TGTGCCAGCAGCTTAGACTCCCGAAGTTGGCAGTTCTTC. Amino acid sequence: CASSLDSRSWQFF.

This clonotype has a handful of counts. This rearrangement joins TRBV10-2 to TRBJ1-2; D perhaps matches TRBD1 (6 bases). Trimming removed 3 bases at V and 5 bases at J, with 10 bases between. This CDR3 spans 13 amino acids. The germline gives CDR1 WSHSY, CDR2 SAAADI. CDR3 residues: CASSDGGGYGYTF. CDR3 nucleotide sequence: TGCGCCAGCAGTGATGGAGGGGGTTATGGCTACACCTTC.

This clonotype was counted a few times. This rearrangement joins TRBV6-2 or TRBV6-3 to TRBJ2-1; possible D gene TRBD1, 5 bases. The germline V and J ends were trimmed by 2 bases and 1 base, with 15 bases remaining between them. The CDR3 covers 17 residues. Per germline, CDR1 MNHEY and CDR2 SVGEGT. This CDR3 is CASSYLQGRSSYNEQFF. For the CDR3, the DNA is TGTGCCAGCAGTTACCTTCAGGGTCGAAGTTCCTACAATGAGCAGTTCTTC.

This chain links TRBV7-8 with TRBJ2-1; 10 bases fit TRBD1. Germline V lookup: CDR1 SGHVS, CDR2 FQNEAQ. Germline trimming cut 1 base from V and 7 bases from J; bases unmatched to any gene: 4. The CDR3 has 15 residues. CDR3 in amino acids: CASSLVGTGENEQFF. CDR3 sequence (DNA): TGTGCCAGCAGCTTAGTCGGGACAGGGGAGAATGAGCAGTTCTTC. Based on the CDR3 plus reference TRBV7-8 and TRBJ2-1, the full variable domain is GAGVSQSPRYKVAKRGQDVALRCDPISGHVSLFWYQQALGQGPEFLTYFQNEAQLDKSGLPSDRFFAERPEGSVSTLKIQRTQQEDSAVYLCASSLVGTGENEQFFGPGTRLTVL.

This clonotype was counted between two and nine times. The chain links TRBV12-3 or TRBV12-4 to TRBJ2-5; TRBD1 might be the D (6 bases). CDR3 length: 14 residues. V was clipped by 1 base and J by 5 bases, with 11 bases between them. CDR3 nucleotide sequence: TGTGCCAGCAGTTTAGAGGGGGACGCGGAGACCCAGTACTTC. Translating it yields CASSLEGDAETQYF.

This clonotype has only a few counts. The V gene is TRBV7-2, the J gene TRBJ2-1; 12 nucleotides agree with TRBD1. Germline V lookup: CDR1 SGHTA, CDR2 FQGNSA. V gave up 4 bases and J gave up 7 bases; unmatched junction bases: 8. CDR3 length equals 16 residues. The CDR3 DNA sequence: TGTGCCAGCAGCTCCTCGGGACAGGGGGCAAGAAATGAGCAGTTCTTC. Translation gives CASSSSGQGARNEQFF.

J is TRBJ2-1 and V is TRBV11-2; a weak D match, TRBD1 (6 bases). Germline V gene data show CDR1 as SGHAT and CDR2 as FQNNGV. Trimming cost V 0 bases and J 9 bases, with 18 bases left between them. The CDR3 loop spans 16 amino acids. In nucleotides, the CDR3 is TGTGCCAGCAGCTTAGAACTCGGCAGGGGAAGAATTGAGCAGTTCTTC. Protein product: CASSLELGRGRIEQFF.

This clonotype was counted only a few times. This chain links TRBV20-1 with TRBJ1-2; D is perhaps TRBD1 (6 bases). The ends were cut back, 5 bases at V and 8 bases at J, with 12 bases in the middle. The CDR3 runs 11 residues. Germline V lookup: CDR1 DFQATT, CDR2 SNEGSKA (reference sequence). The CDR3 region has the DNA TGCAGTGCTGCGGGAGGGGGGGGCTACACCTTC. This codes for CSAAGGGGYTF.

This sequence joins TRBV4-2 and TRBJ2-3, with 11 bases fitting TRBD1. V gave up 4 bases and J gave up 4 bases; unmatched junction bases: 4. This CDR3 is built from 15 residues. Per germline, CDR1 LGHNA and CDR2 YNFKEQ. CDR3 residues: CASSPPGQGADTQYF. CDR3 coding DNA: TGTGCCAGCAGCCCCCCGGGACAGGGGGCAGATACGCAGTATTTT.

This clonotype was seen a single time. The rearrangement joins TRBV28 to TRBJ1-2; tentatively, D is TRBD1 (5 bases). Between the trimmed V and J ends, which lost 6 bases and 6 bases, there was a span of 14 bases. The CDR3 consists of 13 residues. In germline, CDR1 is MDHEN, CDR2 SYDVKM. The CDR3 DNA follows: TGTGCCAGCAGGGCTAGGACAATTCATGGCTACACCTTC. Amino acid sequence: CASRARTIHGYTF.